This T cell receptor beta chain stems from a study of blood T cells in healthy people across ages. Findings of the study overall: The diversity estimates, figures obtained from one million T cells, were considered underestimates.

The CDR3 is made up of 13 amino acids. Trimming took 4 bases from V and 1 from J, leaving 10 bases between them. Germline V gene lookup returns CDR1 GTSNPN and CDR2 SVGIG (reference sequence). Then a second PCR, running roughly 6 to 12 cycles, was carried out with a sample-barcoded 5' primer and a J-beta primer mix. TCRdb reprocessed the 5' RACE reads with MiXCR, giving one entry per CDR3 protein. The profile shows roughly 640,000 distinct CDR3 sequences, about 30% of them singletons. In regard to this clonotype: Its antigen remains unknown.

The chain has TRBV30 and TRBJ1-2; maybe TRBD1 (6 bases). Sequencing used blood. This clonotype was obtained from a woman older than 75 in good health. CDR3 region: CAWKGTSNYGYTF. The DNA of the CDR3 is TGTGCCTGGAAAGGGACAAGTAACTATGGCTACACCTTC.